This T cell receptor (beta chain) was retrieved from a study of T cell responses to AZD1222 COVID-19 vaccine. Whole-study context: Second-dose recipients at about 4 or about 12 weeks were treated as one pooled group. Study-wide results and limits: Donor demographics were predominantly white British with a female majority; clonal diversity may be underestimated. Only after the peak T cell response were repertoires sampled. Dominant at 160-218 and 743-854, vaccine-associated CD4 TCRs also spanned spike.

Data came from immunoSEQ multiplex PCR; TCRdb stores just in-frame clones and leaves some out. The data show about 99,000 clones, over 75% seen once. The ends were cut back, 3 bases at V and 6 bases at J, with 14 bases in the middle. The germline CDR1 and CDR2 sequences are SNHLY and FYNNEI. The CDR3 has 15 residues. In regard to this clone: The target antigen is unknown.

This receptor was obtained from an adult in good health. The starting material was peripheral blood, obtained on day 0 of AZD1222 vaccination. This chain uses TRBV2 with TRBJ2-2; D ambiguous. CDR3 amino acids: CASSELDPRSGELFF. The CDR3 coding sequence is TGTGCCAGCAGTGAGCTCGACCCAAGGTCCGGGGAGCTGTTTTTT.